The text below deals with one T cell receptor beta chain. The antigen remains undetermined. It may be a read error: a sequence one base away is much more abundant. The sample comes from a study of response to subunit inactivated influenza vaccine. Whole-study results and caveats: Authors suggested each seasonal flu vaccination may recruit only limited numbers of new T cells.

TCRdb re-derived calls from the RT-PCR reads in MiXCR, one entry per CDR3 protein. The data hold around 710,000 distinct CDR3 sequences, with over 11% observed a single time. The CDR3 contains 12 residues. Germline lookup yields CDR1 SGHVS and CDR2 FNYEAQ. The germline V and J ends were trimmed by 3 bases and 5 bases, with 5 bases remaining between them. This chain joins TRBV7-6 and TRBJ2-1; D gene unclear. Here the sequenced sample was PBMCs from blood, taken approximately 15 days before vaccination. The sequence was obtained from a man between 50 and 59 years old who received an inactivated influenza vaccine. The CDR3, as DNA: TGTGCCAGCAGCTTCACAAACAATGAGCAGTTCTTC. This codes for CASSFTNNEQFF.